Listed here are 19 T cell receptor beta chains from one sample, sequenced in a study of control samples from healthy donors and cancer patients. Measured with immunoSEQ multiplex PCR; TCRdb has only the in-frame clones, and not every one. The table lists approximately 150,000 clones, over 85% of them singletons, with over 6.5% in the top ten. Source material: PBMCs. These receptors were taken from a man aged 45-65 years with head and neck cancer.

This sequence joins TRBV10-1 and TRBJ2-7; perhaps TRBD2 as D (5 bases). This CDR3 region has 14 residues. The germline V and J ends were trimmed by 4 bases and 3 bases, with 13 bases remaining between them. Germline CDR1 WNHNN, CDR2 SYGVQD (reference sequence). CDR3 sequence: CASSAGSANYEQYF. CDR3 in DNA: TGCGCCAGCAGTGCGGGTAGCGCAAACTACGAGCAGTACTTC.

This clone was observed once. The chain recombines TRBV7-3 with TRBJ2-3, with a weak D call TRBD1 (5 bases). The CDR3 runs 15 residues. Looked up from germline, CDR1 is SGHTA and CDR2 is FQGTGA. Trimming cost V 0 bases and J 2 bases, with 9 bases left between them. The CDR3 DNA reads TGTGCCAGCAGCTTAACGTACGGACACACAGATACGCAGTATTTT. It codes for CASSLTYGHTDTQYF.

J is TRBJ2-7 and V is TRBV20-1; 7 bases fit TRBD1. The ends lost 6 bases at V and 6 bases at J; junction bases unmatched: 2. Germline loops: CDR1 DFQATT, CDR2 SNEGSKA (reference sequence). This CDR3 comprises 10 residues. CDR3 residues: CSASGGEQYF. In DNA, the CDR3 is TGCAGTGCATCAGGGGGCGAGCAGTACTTC.

The chain is built from TRBV7-9 and TRBJ1-1, with no clear D. The V end was cut by 4 bases, the J end by 0 bases, with 12 bases between. The CDR3 runs to 15 residues. Germline CDR1 SEHNR, CDR2 FQNEAQ (reference sequence). The CDR3 loop reads CASSSRTNMNTEAFF. In nucleotides, the CDR3 is TGTGCCAGCAGCTCCAGGACGAACATGAACACTGAAGCTTTCTTT. The whole variable domain, remainder taken from reference TRBV7-9 and TRBJ1-1, is DTGVSQNPRHKITKRGQNVTFRCDPISEHNRLYWYRQTLGQGPEFLTYFQNEAQLEKSRLLSDRFSAERPKGSFSTLEIQRTEQGDSAMYLCASSSRTNMNTEAFFGQGTRLTVV.

The chain uses TRBV5-1 and TRBJ2-3, with D maybe TRBD2 (5 bases). The V gene lost 4 bases and the J gene lost 2 bases, with 11 bases spanning the gap. This CDR3 has 14 amino acids. Per the germline V gene, CDR1 is SGHRS and CDR2 is YFSETQ. The CDR3 reads CASSRGEITDTQYF. The CDR3 DNA reads TGCGCCAGCAGCCGGGGTGAGATCACAGATACGCAGTATTTT.

The chain couples TRBV14 to TRBJ1-2; D is ambiguous. Trimming pared 3 bases from V and 3 bases from J, leaving 8 bases between. CDR1 and CDR2 from the germline V gene are SGHDN and FVKESK. CDR3 length: 13 residues. Here the CDR3 reads CASSHTRDYGYTF. The CDR3 bases are TGTGCCAGCAGCCACACTCGGGACTATGGCTACACCTTC.

V and J are TRBV15 and TRBJ2-7; D is undetermined. V dropped 3 bases and J dropped 0 bases, with 6 bases sitting between them. Per the germline V gene, CDR1 is LNHNV and CDR2 is YYDKDF (reference sequence). The CDR3 consists of 13 residues. The CDR3 DNA reads as TGTGCCACCAGCAGGGACGACTCCTACGAGCAGTACTTC. It encodes CATSRDDSYEQYF.

The chain is built from TRBV19 and TRBJ1-6; 7 bases are shared with TRBD1. Trimming removed 4 bases from V and 8 bases from J; junction bases left unmatched: 8. In germline, CDR1 is LNHDA, CDR2 SQIVND (reference sequence). The CDR3 consists of 15 residues. This CDR3 is CASSRERQGYSPLHF. CDR3 coding DNA: TGTGCCAGTAGTAGGGAGCGACAGGGTTATTCACCCCTCCACTTT.

V usage is TRBV24-1 and J usage is TRBJ1-1; the D is unclear. This CDR3 contains 13 residues. Trimming took off 3 bases at V and 6 bases at J, with 10 bases between the two ends. Per the germline V gene, CDR1 is KGHDR and CDR2 is SFDVKD. In DNA, the CDR3 is TGTGCCACCAGTGATCCTACAGCGCCTGAAGCTTTCTTT. Protein: CATSDPTAPEAFF.

Comments on this clone: A read error may be the cause here, since a much bigger clone is one base away. The V and J genes are TRBV12-3 or TRBV12-4 and TRBJ2-7; D ambiguous. V lost 6 bases to trimming and J lost 4 bases, with 7 bases between them. The CDR3 spans 11 residues. The CDR3 DNA is TGTGCCAGCAGCCAGAGTTACGAGCAGTACTTC. Its protein is CASSQSYEQYF.

The chain recombines TRBV20-1 with TRBJ2-7; D gene unclear. V was shortened by 5 bases and J by 3 bases, with 8 bases between the two germline ends. Germline V gene sequence: CDR1 DFQATT, CDR2 SNEGSKA (reference sequence). This CDR3 contains 11 residues. The DNA of the CDR3 is TGCAGTGCTGAGCCTGTCTACGAGCAGTACTTC. Protein: CSAEPVYEQYF.

The genes are TRBV27 and TRBJ2-5; TRBD1 aligns across 7 bases. Germline trimming cut 2 bases from V and 4 bases from J; bases unmatched to any gene: 4. CDR1 is MNHEY, CDR2 SMNVEV, per germline (reference sequence). The CDR3 length is 14 residues. The CDR3 region is CASSLKGARETQYF. In DNA form, the CDR3 reads TGTGCCAGCAGTTTAAAGGGGGCGAGAGAGACCCAGTACTTC.

As regards this clone: Other DNA variants within this sample encode the same CDR3. CDR3 sequence reads: CASSLAGNTEAFF. CDR3 in DNA: TGCGCCAGCAGCTTGGCAGGAAACACTGAAGCTTTCTTT. The chain links TRBV5-1 to TRBJ1-1; D not certain. The CDR3 extends over 13 amino acids. Germline V gives CDR1 SGHRS, CDR2 YFSETQ. The V end lost 0 bases, the J end lost 2 bases, and 5 bases lay between the germline ends. Full variable domain (rest looked up from reference TRBV5-1 and TRBJ1-1): KAGVTQTPRYLIKTRGQQVTLSCSPISGHRSVSWYQQTPGQGLQFLFEYFSETQRNKGNFPGRFSGRQFSNSRSEMNVSTLELGDSALYLCASSLAGNTEAFFGQGTRLTVV.

This clone was seen just once. The V gene is TRBV27, the J gene TRBJ2-3; tentatively, D is TRBD2 (6 bases). Deletions cut 3 bases from V and 1 base from J, with 11 bases between. Germline values: CDR1 MNHEY, CDR2 SMNVEV (reference sequence). The CDR3 sequence is 15 residues long. The CDR3 bases are TGTGCCAGCAGTTTGCGGGAAGCTCGCACAGATACGCAGTATTTT. It encodes CASSLREARTDTQYF.

The V call is TRBV27, the J call TRBJ2-2, with 7 bases matching TRBD2. J gave up 4 bases and V 8 bases, and 1 base lay outside the gene matches. This CDR3 is 12 amino acids long. CDR1 is MNHEY and CDR2 is SMNVEV in the germline V gene (reference sequence). In nucleotides, the CDR3 is TGTGCCAGCGGGGGGGGCACCGGGGAGCTGTTTTTT. It translates to CASGGGTGELFF.

This CDR3 reads CASSSTGDDGQPQHF. CDR3 sequence (DNA): TGTGCCAGCAGTTCGACAGGGGATGATGGCCAGCCCCAGCATTTT. V usage is TRBV27 and J usage is TRBJ1-5, with 8 bases lining up with TRBD1. The V gene end was trimmed by 4 bases and the J gene end by 7 bases; junction bases not matched to a gene: 9. CDR3 length: 15 residues. Germline V CDR1 and CDR2: MNHEY, SMNVEV (reference sequence).

This chain links TRBV9 with TRBJ2-1; 12 bases fit TRBD2. V was clipped by 1 base and J by 3 bases; unmatched bases: 8. The length of the CDR3 is 18 residues. CDR1 is SGDLS, CDR2 YYNGEE, per germline. The CDR3 DNA is TGTGCCAGCAGCGTATCCCCTAGCGGGGGGGATCTCTACAATGAGCAGTTCTTC. This encodes CASSVSPSGGDLYNEQFF. Full variable domain (remainder filled in from reference TRBV9 and TRBJ2-1): DSGVTQTPKHLITATGQRVTLRCSPRSGDLSVYWYQQSLDQGLQFLIQYYNGEERAKGNILERFSAQQFPDLHSELNLSSLELGDSALYFCASSVSPSGGDLYNEQFFGPGTRLTVL.

V is TRBV19 and J is TRBJ1-1; D perhaps matches TRBD1 (6 bases). The ends were cut back, 6 bases at V and 6 bases at J, with 14 bases in the middle. The V gene's germline CDR1 is LNHDA and CDR2 SQIVND (reference sequence). The CDR3 runs to 13 residues. Written as DNA, the CDR3 is TGTGCCAGTAGGGGAGTAGGGGGTGCTGAAGCTTTCTTT. It codes for CASRGVGGAEAFF.

The chain links TRBV7-2 to TRBJ2-3; 9 positions agree with TRBD2. This CDR3 has 15 residues. With V trimmed by 3 bases and J by 6 bases, 7 bases remained unmatched. The germline CDR1 and CDR2 sequences are SGHTA and FQGNSA. The CDR3 reads CASSFQRGARDTQYF. CDR3 sequence (DNA): TGTGCCAGCAGCTTCCAGCGGGGGGCCAGGGATACGCAGTATTTT.